This record concerns one T cell receptor beta chain sequence. Authors' methods: Amplification of reference gene primers was used by the study to estimate nucleated cell counts. Clones were sequenced by immunoSEQ multiplex PCR, and TCRdb holds only the in-frame ones, with some missing. The DNA gave D and trimming, while V, J and clone size come from that table. The sample includes 55,000 to 85,000 clones, about four fifths of them seen just once. The sample belongs to a study of blood T cell repertoires in COVID-19. Germline V gene sequence: CDR1 SGHRS, CDR2 YFSETQ. The J segment lost 4 bases and the V segment lost 7 bases, leaving 8 bases of the junction unmatched. This CDR3 is built from 13 residues.

This chain connects TRBV5-1 to TRBJ2-7; TRBD1 agrees at 7 bases. The sequenced sample consisted of peripheral blood. The source is a woman in her 70s with acute or convalescent COVID-19. The CDR3 region is CASGQVPFYEQYF. The CDR3 nucleotides read TGCGCCAGCGGACAGGTTCCCTTTTACGAGCAGTACTTC.